These 13 T cell receptor beta chains share one sample of origin, sequenced in a study of T cells in Graves' hyperthyroidism and ophthalmopathy. TCR beta CDR3 sequences were amplified from RNA transcripts. With the HTBI primer set, the TCR CDR3 went through a first round of RT-PCR. One entry per CDR3 protein, called by TCRdb with MiXCR from the multiplex PCR reads. The top ten clones hold around 7.3% of a sample with fewer than 550,000 distinct CDR3 sequences, less than 20% of them seen once. The source material was blood. The receptors originated from a woman aged 18-29 years with Graves' hyperthyroidism.

This clonotype has a count of ten or more. This sequence joins TRBV12-5 and TRBJ2-3, with D possibly being TRBD2 (6 bases). V lost 7 bases to trimming and J lost 2 bases, with 13 bases between them. CDR1 and CDR2 from the germline V gene are LGHNT and FRNRAP. The CDR3 spans 14 residues. The CDR3 loop reads CASVRREITDTQYF. CDR3 coding DNA: TGTGCTAGTGTGAGGAGGGAAATCACAGATACGCAGTATTTT.

This clonotype was observed a handful of times. This chain joins TRBV20-1 and TRBJ2-7; 9 positions agree with TRBD2. The germline gives CDR1 DFQATT, CDR2 SNEGSKA (reference sequence). The ends lost 5 bases at V and 1 base at J; junction bases unmatched: 15. The CDR3 contains 17 residues. The CDR3, as DNA: TGCAGTGCTTTCGGAGGGAGGCGGGAGGGCCGGTCCTACGAGCAGTACTTC. It encodes CSAFGGRREGRSYEQYF.

This clonotype was seen repeatedly, ten times or more. The V gene is TRBV15, the J gene TRBJ2-1; TRBD2 matches 7 bases. Germline V gene data show CDR1 as LNHNV and CDR2 as YYDKDF (reference sequence). CDR3 length equals 17 residues. J gave up 8 bases and V 1 base, and 14 bases lay outside the gene matches. DNA of the CDR3: TGTGCCACCAGCAGAGGCCTAAACCTAGCGGAAGCGGATGAGCAGTTCTTC. It is translated as CATSRGLNLAEADEQFF.

This clonotype was counted ten times or more. The CDR3 sequence is CASSRGGGSMSSYNEQFF. The CDR3, as DNA: TGTGCCAGCTCTAGAGGGGGGGGCTCCATGAGCTCCTACAATGAGCAGTTCTTC. The chain has TRBV6-2 or TRBV6-3 and TRBJ2-1, with a weak D call TRBD2 (7 bases). This CDR3 has 18 amino acids. The germline gives CDR1 MNHEY, CDR2 SVGEGT. V was clipped by 8 bases and J by 0 bases, with 23 bases between them.

This clonotype was counted ten times or more. The gene calls are TRBV5-6 and TRBJ2-7, with 12 bases aligning to TRBD1. Unmatched junction bases numbered 17, after V lost 4 bases and J lost 12 bases. Germline V gene sequence: CDR1 SGHDT, CDR2 YYEEEE. This CDR3 comprises 16 residues. The CDR3 sequence is CASSMGTGTGGVPAYF. The DNA of the CDR3 is TGTGCCAGCAGCATGGGCACCGGGACAGGGGGCGTCCCGGCGTACTTC.

This clonotype was seen once. This sequence joins TRBV7-8 and TRBJ2-1, with D perhaps matching TRBD1 or TRBD2 (5 bases each). The DNA matches TRBJ2-7 better at its end, which makes the J call doubtful. Germline-derived CDR1 and CDR2 are SGHVS and FQNEAQ. The CDR3 length is 16 residues. The CDR3 DNA sequence: TGTGCCAGCAGCTTAGAGGGGAGAGGCTCCTACAATGAGCAGTACTTC. Amino acids: CASSLEGRGSYNEQYF.

Only a few counts were recorded for this clonotype. J is TRBJ2-7 and V is TRBV4-1; TRBD1 or TRBD2 may be the D gene (5 bases each). V lost 8 bases and J 3 bases, leaving 20 bases between the germline ends. This CDR3 is built from 15 residues. CDR1 is MGHRA and CDR2 is YSYEKL in the germline V gene. The CDR3 protein is CASSPLRDLVYEQYF. DNA of the CDR3: TGCGCCAGCTCGCCTCTTCGGGACCTAGTCTACGAGCAGTACTTC.

The table lists this clonotype with many counts. The chain joins TRBV6-1 to TRBJ2-7, with TRBD1 identical over 11 bases. The CDR3 has 16 residues. The germline gives CDR1 MNHNS, CDR2 SASEGT. Losses at the gene ends were 6 bases for V and 2 bases for J; bases not matched to a gene: 9. The CDR3 nucleotides read TGTGCCAGCAGGGGGGTTGGGGGACAGGGGGCCTACGAGCAGTACTTC. Residues: CASRGVGGQGAYEQYF.

This clonotype was detected many times. The chain links TRBV20-1 to TRBJ1-2; the D is unclear. With 0 bases removed from V and 3 bases from J, the gap between germline ends came to 14 bases. The V gene's germline CDR1 is DFQATT and CDR2 SNEGSKA (reference sequence). The CDR3 loop spans 15 amino acids. The DNA for the CDR3 is TGCAGTGCTAGAGATTTGGGTTTTAATCACTATGGCTACACCTTC. Encoded protein: CSARDLGFNHYGYTF.

At least ten counts were recorded for this clonotype. This rearrangement joins TRBV28 to TRBJ2-3, with D hard to call. The germline V gene encodes CDR1 MDHEN and CDR2 SYDVKM. The CDR3 consists of 12 residues. Trimming took off 11 bases at V and 1 base at J, with 10 bases between the two ends. CDR3 residues: CALARGTDTQYF. CDR3 coding DNA: TGTGCCCTCGCCCGGGGCACAGATACGCAGTATTTT.

In regard to this clonotype: This could be a read error, since a much larger clone is one nucleotide away. The CDR3 here is CASSLDLGLETQYF. CDR3 sequence (DNA): TGTGCTAGCAGCTTAGATCTAGGTCTGGAGACCCAGTACTTC. The chain recombines TRBV7-7 with TRBJ2-5; D is uncertain. The germline V gene has CDR1 SSHAT and CDR2 FNYEAQ (reference sequence). The CDR3 is 14 residues long.

The genes are TRBV28 and TRBJ2-5; TRBD1 agrees at 10 bases. Trimming at V came to 3 bases and at J to 0 bases, leaving 7 bases not matched to a gene. There are 17 residues in the CDR3. Germline V gene sequence: CDR1 MDHEN, CDR2 SYDVKM. CDR3: CASSFLRDRGYQETQYF. For the CDR3, the DNA is TGTGCCAGCAGTTTCCTCCGGGACAGGGGTTACCAAGAGACCCAGTACTTC.

The rearrangement joins TRBV29-1 to TRBJ1-2; D is ambiguous. The germline V and J ends were trimmed by 6 bases and 4 bases, with 12 bases remaining between them. CDR3 length: 12 amino acids. Germline CDR1 and CDR2: SQVTM and ANQGSEA. The CDR3 protein is CSVAQRSYGYTF. CDR3 sequence (DNA): TGCAGCGTGGCACAGCGAAGCTATGGCTACACCTTC. The entire variable domain, with the rest obtained from reference TRBV29-1 and TRBJ1-2, is as follows: SAVISQKPSRDICQRGTSLTIQCQVDSQVTMMFWYRQQPGQSLTLIATANQGSEATYESGFVIDKFPISRPNLTFSTLTVSNMSPEDSSIYLCSVAQRSYGYTFGSGTRLTVV.